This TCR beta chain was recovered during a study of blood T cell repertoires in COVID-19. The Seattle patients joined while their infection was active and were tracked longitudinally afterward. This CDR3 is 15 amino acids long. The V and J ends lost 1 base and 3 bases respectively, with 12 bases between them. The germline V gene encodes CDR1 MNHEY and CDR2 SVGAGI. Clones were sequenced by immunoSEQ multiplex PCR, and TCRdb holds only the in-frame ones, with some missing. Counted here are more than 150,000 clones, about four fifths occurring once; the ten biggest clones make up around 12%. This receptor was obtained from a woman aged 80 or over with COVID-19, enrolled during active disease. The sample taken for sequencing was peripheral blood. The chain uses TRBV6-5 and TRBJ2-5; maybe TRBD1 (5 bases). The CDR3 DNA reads TGTGCCAGCAGTTACTACTCCAGGGTAAAAGAGACCCAGTACTTC. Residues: CASSYYSRVKETQYF.